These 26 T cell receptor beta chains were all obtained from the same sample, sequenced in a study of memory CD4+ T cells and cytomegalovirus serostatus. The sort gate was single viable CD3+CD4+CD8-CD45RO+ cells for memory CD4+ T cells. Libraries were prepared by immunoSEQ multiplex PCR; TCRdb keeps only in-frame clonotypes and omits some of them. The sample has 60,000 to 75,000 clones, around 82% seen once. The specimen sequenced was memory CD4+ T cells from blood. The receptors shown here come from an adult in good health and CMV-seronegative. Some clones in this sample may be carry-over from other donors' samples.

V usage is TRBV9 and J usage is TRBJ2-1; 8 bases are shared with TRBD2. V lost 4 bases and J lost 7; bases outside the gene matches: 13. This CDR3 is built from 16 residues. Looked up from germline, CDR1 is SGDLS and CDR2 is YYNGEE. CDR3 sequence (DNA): TGTGCCAGCAGCCCGTCTGGCGGGGGGACCCTAAATGAGCAGTTCTTC. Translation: CASSPSGGGTLNEQFF.

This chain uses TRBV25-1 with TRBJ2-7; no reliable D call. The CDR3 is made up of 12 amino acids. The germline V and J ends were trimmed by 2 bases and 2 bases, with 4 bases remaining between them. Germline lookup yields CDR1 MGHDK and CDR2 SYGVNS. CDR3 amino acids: CASSEAPYEQYF. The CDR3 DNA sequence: TGTGCCAGCAGTGAAGCCCCCTACGAGCAGTACTTC.

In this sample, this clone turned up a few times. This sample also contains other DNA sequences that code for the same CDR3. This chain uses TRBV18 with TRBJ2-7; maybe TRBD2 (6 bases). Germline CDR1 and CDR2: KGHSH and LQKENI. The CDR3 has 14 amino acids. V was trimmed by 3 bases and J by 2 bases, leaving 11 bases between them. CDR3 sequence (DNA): TGTGCCAGCTCACCCAGGAGGGGTCCCTACGAGCAGTACTTC. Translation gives CASSPRRGPYEQYF. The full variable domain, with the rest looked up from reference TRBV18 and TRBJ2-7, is NAGVMQNPRHLVRRRGQEARLRCSPMKGHSHVYWYRQLPEEGLKFMVYLQKENIIDESGMPKERFSAEFPKEGPSILRIQQVVRGDSAAYFCASSPRRGPYEQYFGPGTRLTVT.

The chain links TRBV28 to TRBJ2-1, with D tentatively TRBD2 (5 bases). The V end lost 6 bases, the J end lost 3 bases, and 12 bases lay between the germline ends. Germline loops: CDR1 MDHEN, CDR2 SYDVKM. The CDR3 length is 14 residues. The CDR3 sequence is CASSPNGLYNEQFF. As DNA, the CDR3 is TGTGCCAGCAGCCCGAACGGACTCTACAATGAGCAGTTCTTC.

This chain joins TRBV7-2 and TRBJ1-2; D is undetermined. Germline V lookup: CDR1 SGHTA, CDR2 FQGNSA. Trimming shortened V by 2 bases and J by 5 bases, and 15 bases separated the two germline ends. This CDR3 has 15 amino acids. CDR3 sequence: CASSLRTDLIYGYTF. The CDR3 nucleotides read TGTGCCAGCAGCTTAAGGACCGATCTAATTTATGGCTACACCTTC.

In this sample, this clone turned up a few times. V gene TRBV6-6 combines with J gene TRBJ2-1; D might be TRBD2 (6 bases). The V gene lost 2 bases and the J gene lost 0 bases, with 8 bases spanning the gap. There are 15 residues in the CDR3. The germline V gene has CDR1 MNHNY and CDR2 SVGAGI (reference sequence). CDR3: CASSYPGDSYNEQFF. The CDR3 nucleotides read TGTGCCAGCAGTTACCCGGGGGACTCCTACAATGAGCAGTTCTTC.

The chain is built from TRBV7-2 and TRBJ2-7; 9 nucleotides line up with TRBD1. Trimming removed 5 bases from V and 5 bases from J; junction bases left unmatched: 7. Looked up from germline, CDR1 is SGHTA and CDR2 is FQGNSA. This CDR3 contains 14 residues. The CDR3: CASSPRDRVNEQYF. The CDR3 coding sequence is TGTGCCAGCAGCCCCCGGGACAGGGTCAACGAGCAGTACTTC.

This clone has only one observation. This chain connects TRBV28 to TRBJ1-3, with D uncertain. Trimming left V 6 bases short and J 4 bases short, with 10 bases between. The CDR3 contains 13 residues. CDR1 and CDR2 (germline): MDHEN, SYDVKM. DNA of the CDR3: TGTGCCAGCAGATCACAATACGGAAACACCATATATTTT. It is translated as CASRSQYGNTIYF.

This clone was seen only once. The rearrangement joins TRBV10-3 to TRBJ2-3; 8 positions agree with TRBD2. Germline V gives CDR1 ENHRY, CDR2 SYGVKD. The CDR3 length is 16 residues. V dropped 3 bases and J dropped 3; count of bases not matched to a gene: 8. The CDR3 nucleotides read TGTGCCATCAGTGACCCGGGGGGGCCTCGGACAGATACGCAGTATTTT. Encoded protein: CAISDPGGPRTDTQYF.

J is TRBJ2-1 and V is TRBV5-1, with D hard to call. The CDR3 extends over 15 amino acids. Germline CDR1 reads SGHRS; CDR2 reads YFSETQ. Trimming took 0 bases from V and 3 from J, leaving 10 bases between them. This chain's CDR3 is CASSLDSPGYNEQFF. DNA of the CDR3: TGCGCCAGCAGCTTGGACAGCCCAGGCTACAATGAGCAGTTCTTC.

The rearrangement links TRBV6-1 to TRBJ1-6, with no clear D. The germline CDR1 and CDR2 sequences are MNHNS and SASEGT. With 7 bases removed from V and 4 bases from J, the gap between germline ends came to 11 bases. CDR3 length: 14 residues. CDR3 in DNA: TGTGCCAGCACCGGACTGTCATATAATTCACCCCTCCACTTT. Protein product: CASTGLSYNSPLHF.

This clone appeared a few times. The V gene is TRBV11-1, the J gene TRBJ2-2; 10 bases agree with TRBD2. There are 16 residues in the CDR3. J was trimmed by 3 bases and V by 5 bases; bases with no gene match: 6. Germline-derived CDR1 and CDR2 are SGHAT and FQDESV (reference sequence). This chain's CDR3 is CASSRLAGEHTGELFF. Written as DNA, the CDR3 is TGTGCCAGCAGCCGGCTAGCGGGAGAACACACCGGGGAGCTGTTTTTT.

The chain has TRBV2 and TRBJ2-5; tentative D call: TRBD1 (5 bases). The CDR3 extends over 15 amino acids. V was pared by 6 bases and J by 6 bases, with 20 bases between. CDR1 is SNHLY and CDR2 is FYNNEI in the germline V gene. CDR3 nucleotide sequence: TGTGCCAGCAGCGGAATTAAGGGGTACCGCCAGACCCAGTACTTC. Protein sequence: CASSGIKGYRQTQYF.

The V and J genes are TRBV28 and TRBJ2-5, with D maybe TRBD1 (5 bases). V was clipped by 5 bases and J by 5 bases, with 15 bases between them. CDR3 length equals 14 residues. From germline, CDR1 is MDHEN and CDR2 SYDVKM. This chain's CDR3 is CASSPKDKGETQYF. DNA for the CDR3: TGTGCCAGCAGTCCCAAGGACAAGGGGGAGACCCAGTACTTC.

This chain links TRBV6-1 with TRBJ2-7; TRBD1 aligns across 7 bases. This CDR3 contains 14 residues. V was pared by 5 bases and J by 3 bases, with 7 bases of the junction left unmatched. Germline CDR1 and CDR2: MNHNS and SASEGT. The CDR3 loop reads CASSRPAGGYEQYF. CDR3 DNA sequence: TGTGCCAGCAGTCGCCCAGCAGGGGGCTACGAGCAGTACTTC.

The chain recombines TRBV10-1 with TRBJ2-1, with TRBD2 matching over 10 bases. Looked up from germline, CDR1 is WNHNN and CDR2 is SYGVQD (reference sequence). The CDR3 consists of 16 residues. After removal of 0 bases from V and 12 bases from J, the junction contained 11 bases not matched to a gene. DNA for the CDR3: TGCGCCAGCAGTGAGTCGTTGCCTAGCGGGGGATTTAGGCAGTTCTTC. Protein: CASSESLPSGGFRQFF.

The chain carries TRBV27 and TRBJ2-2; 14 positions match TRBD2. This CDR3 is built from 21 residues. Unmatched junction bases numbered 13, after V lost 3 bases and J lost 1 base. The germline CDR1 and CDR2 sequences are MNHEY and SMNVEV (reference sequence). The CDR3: CASSFIRTSGRPNLNTGELFF. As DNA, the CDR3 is TGTGCCAGCAGTTTTATCCGGACTAGCGGGAGGCCGAACCTGAACACCGGGGAGCTGTTTTTT.

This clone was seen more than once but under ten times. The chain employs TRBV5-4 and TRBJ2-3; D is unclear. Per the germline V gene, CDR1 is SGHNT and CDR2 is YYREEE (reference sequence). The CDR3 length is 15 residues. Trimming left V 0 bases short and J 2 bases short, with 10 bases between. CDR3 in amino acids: CASSLESVFTDTQYF. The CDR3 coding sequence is TGTGCCAGCAGCTTGGAGTCAGTTTTCACAGATACGCAGTATTTT.

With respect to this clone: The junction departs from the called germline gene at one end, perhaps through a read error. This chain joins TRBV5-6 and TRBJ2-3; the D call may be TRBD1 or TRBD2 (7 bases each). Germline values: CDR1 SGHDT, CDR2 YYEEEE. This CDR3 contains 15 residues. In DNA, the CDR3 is TGTGCCAGCACCCCTTGGGGAGGGGGCACGGATACGCAGTATTTT. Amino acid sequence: CASTPWGGGTDTQYF. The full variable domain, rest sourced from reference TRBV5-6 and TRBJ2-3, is DAGVTQSPTHLIKTRGQQVTLRCSPKSGHDTVSWYQQALGQGPQFIFQYYEEEERQRGNFPDRFSGHQFPNYSSELNVNALLLGDSALYLCASTPWGGGTDTQYFGPGTRLTVL.

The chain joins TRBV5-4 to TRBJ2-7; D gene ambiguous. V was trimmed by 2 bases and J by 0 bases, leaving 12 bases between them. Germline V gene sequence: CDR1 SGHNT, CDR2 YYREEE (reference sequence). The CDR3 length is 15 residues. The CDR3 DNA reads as TGTGCCAGCAGCTTTTTTGGCAATCCCTCCTACGAGCAGTACTTC. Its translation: CASSFFGNPSYEQYF.

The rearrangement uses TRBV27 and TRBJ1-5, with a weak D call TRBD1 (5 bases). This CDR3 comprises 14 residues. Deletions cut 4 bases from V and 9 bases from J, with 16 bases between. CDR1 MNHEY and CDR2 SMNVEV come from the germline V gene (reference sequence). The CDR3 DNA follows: TGTGCCAGCAGTTCCCTCCAGGGAGTCCGGCCCCAGCATTTT. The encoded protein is CASSSLQGVRPQHF.

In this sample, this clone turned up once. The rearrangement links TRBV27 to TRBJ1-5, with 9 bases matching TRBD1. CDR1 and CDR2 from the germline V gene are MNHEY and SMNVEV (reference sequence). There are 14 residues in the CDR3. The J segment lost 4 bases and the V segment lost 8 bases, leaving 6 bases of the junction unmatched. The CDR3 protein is CASRRQGENQPQHF. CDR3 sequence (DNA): TGTGCCAGCCGAAGACAGGGGGAAAATCAGCCCCAGCATTTT.

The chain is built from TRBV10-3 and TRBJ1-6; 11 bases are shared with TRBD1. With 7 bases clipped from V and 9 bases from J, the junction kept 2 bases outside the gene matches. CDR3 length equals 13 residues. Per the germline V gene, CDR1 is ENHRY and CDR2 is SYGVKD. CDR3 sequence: CAIKGQGGSPLHF. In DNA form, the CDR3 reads TGTGCCATCAAGGGACAGGGGGGTTCACCCCTCCACTTT.

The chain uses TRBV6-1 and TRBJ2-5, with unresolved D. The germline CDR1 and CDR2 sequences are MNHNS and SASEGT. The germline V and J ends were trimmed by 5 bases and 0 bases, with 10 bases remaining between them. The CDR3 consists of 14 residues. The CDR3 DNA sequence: TGTGCCAGCAGTTCACGAAGGAACCAAGAGACCCAGTACTTC. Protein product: CASSSRRNQETQYF.

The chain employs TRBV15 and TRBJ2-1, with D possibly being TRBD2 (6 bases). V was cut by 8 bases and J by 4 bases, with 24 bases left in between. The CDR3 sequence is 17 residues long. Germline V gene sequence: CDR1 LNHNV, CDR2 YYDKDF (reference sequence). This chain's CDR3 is CATWRGFGASTYNEQFF. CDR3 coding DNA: TGTGCCACCTGGAGGGGATTCGGGGCCTCGACATACAATGAGCAGTTCTTC.

In DNA form, the CDR3 reads TGCGCCAGCAGCTCTAACGGACAGGGAGAATATGGCTACACCTTC. Translated: CASSSNGQGEYGYTF. The rearrangement links TRBV5-1 to TRBJ1-2; the match to TRBD1 covers 8 bases. The CDR3 length is 15 residues. Germline V lookup: CDR1 SGHRS, CDR2 YFSETQ. V was pared by 3 bases and J by 5 bases, with 9 bases of the junction left unmatched. Combining the CDR3 with reference TRBV5-1 and TRBJ1-2 gives the whole variable domain KAGVTQTPRYLIKTRGQQVTLSCSPISGHRSVSWYQQTPGQGLQFLFEYFSETQRNKGNFPGRFSGRQFSNSRSEMNVSTLELGDSALYLCASSSNGQGEYGYTFGSGTRLTVV.